This TCR beta chain stems from a study of neurological immune-mediated disorders. Overall study findings and caveats: None of the CDR3 amino acid sequences of expanded clones recurred across subjects, suggesting private repertoires in all groups.

Synthesis of cDNA was performed by 5'RACE using 10-nucleotide random UMIs. TCRdb reprocessed the 5' RACE reads via MiXCR and lists one record per CDR3 protein. Of approximately 20,000 distinct CDR3 sequences in the sample, approximately 26% were seen once. Per germline, CDR1 DFQATT and CDR2 SNEGSKA (reference sequence). V was cut by 4 bases and J by 0 bases, with 16 bases left in between. The CDR3 contains 17 residues. PBMCs numbering 2 million and stored at -80 C yielded the unsorted libraries. About this clonotype: Its target is unknown.

The material sequenced was PBMCs. V and J are TRBV20-1 and TRBJ2-6, with D perhaps being TRBD1 or TRBD2 (5 bases each). The receptor was derived from a middle-aged man with HTLV-1-associated myelopathy (HAM/TSP). The CDR3 is CSATDRGFRSGANVLTF. CDR3 sequence (DNA): TGCAGTGCTACCGACAGAGGGTTCCGCTCTGGGGCCAACGTCCTGACTTTC.